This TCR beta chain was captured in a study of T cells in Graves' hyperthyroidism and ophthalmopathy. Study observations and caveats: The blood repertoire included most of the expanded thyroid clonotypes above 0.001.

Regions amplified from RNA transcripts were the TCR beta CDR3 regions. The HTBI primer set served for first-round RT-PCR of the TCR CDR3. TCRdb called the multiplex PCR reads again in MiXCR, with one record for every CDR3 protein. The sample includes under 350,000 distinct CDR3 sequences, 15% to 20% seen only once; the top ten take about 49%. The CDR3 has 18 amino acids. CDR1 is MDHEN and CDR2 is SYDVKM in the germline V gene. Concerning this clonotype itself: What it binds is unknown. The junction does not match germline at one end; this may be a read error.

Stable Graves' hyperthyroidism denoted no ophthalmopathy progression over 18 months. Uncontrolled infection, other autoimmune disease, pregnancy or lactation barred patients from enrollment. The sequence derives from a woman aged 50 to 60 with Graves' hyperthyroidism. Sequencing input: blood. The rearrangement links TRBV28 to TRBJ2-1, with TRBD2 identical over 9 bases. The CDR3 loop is CASRTYVESSGTYSEQFF. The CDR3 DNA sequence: TGTGCCAGCAGGACCTACGTCGAGTCTAGCGGGACCTACAGTGAGCAGTTCTTC.